This record looks at one T cell receptor (beta chain) sequence and its context. V dropped 10 bases and J dropped 7 bases, with 9 bases sitting between them. Per the germline V gene, CDR1 is MDHEN and CDR2 is SYDVKM. The CDR3 covers 10 residues. Clones were read by immunoSEQ multiplex PCR, and TCRdb kept only the in-frame ones, dropping some. This table holds some 150,000 clones, under 96% found once. These data originate in a study of control samples from healthy donors and cancer patients. The TCR was taken from a woman aged 25 to 39 in good health. The sample consisted of blood. This chain links TRBV28 with TRBJ2-3, with D unresolved. The CDR3 reads CATPPHTQYF. CDR3 nucleotides: TGTGCCACCCCCCCCCATACGCAGTATTTT.